These 30 T cell receptor beta chains were sequenced from one sample in a study of blood T cell repertoires in COVID-19. The assay was immunoSEQ multiplex PCR, and TCRdb's table has in-frame clones only and misses some. The sample records 70,000 to 85,000 clones, roughly four fifths being singletons. Input material: peripheral blood. Receptors originate from a human donor in a cohort sampled during active COVID-19.

V is TRBV7-2 and J is TRBJ2-7; D gene unclear. CDR1 SGHTA and CDR2 FQGNSA come from the germline V gene. V lost 4 bases to trimming and J lost 0 bases, with 10 bases between them. The CDR3 totals 14 residues. CDR3 amino acids: CASSSFPSSYEQYF. CDR3 DNA sequence: TGTGCCAGCAGCTCCTTCCCGAGCTCCTACGAGCAGTACTTC.

This chain uses TRBV10-3 with TRBJ2-7; possible D gene TRBD1, 6 bases. Germline V gives CDR1 ENHRY, CDR2 SYGVKD. CDR3 length: 15 amino acids. The V end lost 3 bases, the J end lost 6 bases, and 18 bases lay between the germline ends. CDR3 residues: CAISDTVRGRGEQYF. The CDR3 nucleotides read TGTGCCATCAGTGATACGGTCAGGGGCCGGGGCGAGCAGTACTTC.

The chain links TRBV5-8 to TRBJ1-6; 9 nucleotides line up with TRBD1. The germline gives CDR1 SGHTS, CDR2 YDEGEE. CDR3 length: 14 amino acids. V gave up 4 bases and J gave up 10 bases; unmatched junction bases: 6. This CDR3 reads CASSPGQGSSPLHF. DNA of the CDR3: TGTGCCAGCAGCCCGGGACAGGGTAGCTCACCCCTCCACTTT.

The chain uses TRBV7-9 and TRBJ2-5; TRBD2 agrees at 12 bases. The CDR3 length is 14 residues. The V segment lost 5 bases and the J segment 5 bases; nucleotides outside the gene matches: 3. CDR1 is SEHNR, CDR2 FQNEAQ, per germline (reference sequence). The CDR3 loop reads CASSPGTSGETQYF. The CDR3 bases are TGTGCCAGCAGCCCAGGGACTAGCGGGGAGACCCAGTACTTC.

This chain joins TRBV6-1 and TRBJ1-2; 9 positions agree with TRBD1. Germline CDR1 MNHNS, CDR2 SASEGT. The junction had 10 bases not matched to a gene; V was cut back by 0 bases and J by 8 bases. The CDR3 is 16 amino acids. The CDR3 loop reads CASSEAWWTGVGGYTF. CDR3 nucleotides: TGTGCCAGCAGTGAAGCGTGGTGGACAGGGGTTGGAGGCTACACCTTC.

This clone came up once. The J gene is TRBJ2-2, the V gene TRBV11-3; 9 bases are a match to TRBD1. CDR1 SGHNT and CDR2 YENEEA come from the germline V gene. The CDR3 runs 16 residues. Trimming cost V 5 bases and J 2 bases; bases outside gene matches: 6. Written as DNA, the CDR3 is TGTGCCAGCAGCAGGAGACAGGGGGTTAACACCGGGGAGCTGTTTTTT. As protein: CASSRRQGVNTGELFF.

The chain uses TRBV6-2 or TRBV6-3 and TRBJ2-7; weak D call: TRBD2 (6 bases). Germline V gives CDR1 MNHEY, CDR2 SVGEGT. V lost 3 bases, J lost 0 bases, and 15 bases lay in between. CDR3 length equals 16 residues. The CDR3 DNA follows: TGTGCCAGCAGTTATAGAGCGGGTGAGAGCTCCTACGAGCAGTACTTC. It translates to CASSYRAGESSYEQYF.

This sequence joins TRBV18 and TRBJ2-2, with a tentative D call TRBD1 (5 bases). Germline CDR1 KGHSH, CDR2 LQKENI. Trimming stripped 3 bases from V and 0 bases from J, with 8 bases between. The CDR3 spans 15 residues. The CDR3 coding sequence is TGTGCCAGCTCACCTCAGGGTGCGAACACCGGGGAGCTGTTTTTT. It translates to CASSPQGANTGELFF.

This chain links TRBV28 with TRBJ1-5; D gene ambiguous. Germline assignment: CDR1 MDHEN and CDR2 SYDVKM. V was cut by 5 bases and J by 0 bases, with 11 bases left in between. The CDR3 contains 15 residues. Written as DNA, the CDR3 is TGTGCCAGCAGTCAGAGGAAGCTTAGCAATCAGCCCCAGCATTTT. It codes for CASSQRKLSNQPQHF.

The chain links TRBV2 to TRBJ2-5; possible D gene TRBD2, 6 bases. There are 15 residues in the CDR3. With 5 bases removed from V and 1 base from J, the gap between germline ends came to 14 bases. Germline loops: CDR1 SNHLY, CDR2 FYNNEI. CDR3 DNA sequence: TGTGCCAGCAGTCAACAACGGGGGAGCCAAGAGACCCAGTACTTC. Protein product: CASSQQRGSQETQYF.

Turning to this clone: The junction and the germline gene differ at one end; a read error may be behind it. The chain has TRBV7-7 and TRBJ2-3; 8 bases align to TRBD1. The CDR3 is 15 residues long. Germline assignment: CDR1 SSHAT and CDR2 FNYEAQ (reference sequence). The CDR3 loop reads CASTLGTGSTDTQYF. The CDR3 nucleotides read TGTGCTAGCACCCTAGGGACAGGTTCCACAGATACGCAGTATTTT.

This rearrangement joins TRBV27 to TRBJ2-7; 12 bases line up with TRBD2. Germline values: CDR1 MNHEY, CDR2 SMNVEV (reference sequence). There are 16 residues in the CDR3. With 5 bases clipped from V and 3 bases from J, the junction kept 8 bases outside the gene matches. CDR3 protein: CASSDQTSGGNYEQYF. The CDR3 DNA reads TGTGCCAGCAGTGACCAGACTAGCGGGGGAAACTACGAGCAGTACTTC.

V is TRBV5-4 and J is TRBJ2-1; 9 bases are a match to TRBD2. This CDR3 has 16 amino acids. Unmatched junction bases numbered 9, after V lost 4 bases and J lost 4 bases. Germline V gene lookup returns CDR1 SGHNT and CDR2 YYREEE (reference sequence). In nucleotides, the CDR3 is TGTGCCAGCAGCCCCCGCCAGCGGGGGGTTTACAATGAGCAGTTCTTC. Its protein product is CASSPRQRGVYNEQFF.

The V call is TRBV5-5, the J call TRBJ2-7, with 7 bases fitting TRBD1. The V gene's germline CDR1 is SGHKS and CDR2 YYEKEE (reference sequence). The CDR3 contains 13 residues. V shed 4 bases, J shed 3 bases, and the junction held 4 bases outside the gene matches. CDR3 region: CASSPGQSYEQYF. The CDR3 bases are TGTGCCAGCAGCCCGGGACAGAGCTACGAGCAGTACTTC.

This clone was counted a few times. The chain joins TRBV5-1 to TRBJ2-3, with 8 bases that match TRBD2. V lost 1 base, J lost 5 bases, and 6 bases stayed unmatched. CDR3 size: 15 residues. The V gene's germline CDR1 is SGHRS and CDR2 YFSETQ. The CDR3 loop reads CASSLSGGRRDTQYF. The CDR3 DNA reads as TGCGCCAGCAGCTTGTCGGGGGGGCGTAGAGATACGCAGTATTTT. The variable domain in full, with the rest retrieved from reference TRBV5-1 and TRBJ2-3, is KAGVTQTPRYLIKTRGQQVTLSCSPISGHRSVSWYQQTPGQGLQFLFEYFSETQRNKGNFPGRFSGRQFSNSRSEMNVSTLELGDSALYLCASSLSGGRRDTQYFGPGTRLTVL.

This rearrangement joins TRBV19 to TRBJ2-2, with D possibly TRBD1 on 6 matching bases. V was trimmed by 5 bases and J by 0 bases, leaving 13 bases between them. The CDR3 sequence is 16 residues long. The germline V gene has CDR1 LNHDA and CDR2 SQIVND (reference sequence). CDR3 nucleotides: TGTGCCAGTAGTCCCTGGGCAGGGGCGAACACCGGGGAGCTGTTTTTT. Translated: CASSPWAGANTGELFF.

The chain recombines TRBV3-1 (or the pseudogene TRBV3-2) with TRBJ2-7; 9 nucleotides line up with TRBD1. The CDR3 sequence is 15 residues long. The ends lost 1 base at V and 7 bases at J; junction bases unmatched: 8. Germline CDR1 reads LGHDT; CDR2 reads YNNKEL (reference sequence). CDR3 amino acids: CASSQVGTGRSEQYF. Here the CDR3 DNA reads TGTGCCAGCAGCCAAGTGGGGACAGGGCGTAGTGAGCAGTACTTC.

This clone was observed once. The V gene is TRBV15, the J gene TRBJ1-2; D gene unclear. Trimming removed 0 bases at V and 4 bases at J, with 18 bases between. This CDR3 region has 17 residues. Germline V gives CDR1 LNHNV, CDR2 YYDKDF (reference sequence). As DNA, the CDR3 is TGTGCCACCAGCAGAGATCGTGTCGGAGGGCGCTTCTATGGCTACACCTTC. It encodes CATSRDRVGGRFYGYTF.

The chain has TRBV5-1 and TRBJ1-3, with 7 nucleotides matching TRBD1. Trimming cost V 4 bases and J 0 bases; bases outside gene matches: 4. This CDR3 comprises 15 residues. In germline, CDR1 is SGHRS, CDR2 YFSETQ. The CDR3 sequence is CASSAGDSSGNTIYF. Written as DNA, the CDR3 is TGCGCCAGCAGCGCCGGGGACAGCTCTGGAAACACCATATATTTT.

This clone was seen a single time. The genes are TRBV27 and TRBJ2-2; D perhaps matches TRBD2 (6 bases). This CDR3 contains 13 residues. CDR1 is MNHEY and CDR2 is SMNVEV in the germline V gene (reference sequence). Trimming left V 6 bases short and J 3 bases short, with 8 bases between. Here the CDR3 DNA reads TGTGCCAGCAGCGGGGGAGACACCGGGGAGCTGTTTTTT. Translated: CASSGGDTGELFF.

This clone is a singleton in its sample. The rearrangement joins TRBV2 to TRBJ1-5, with D possibly matching TRBD1 (5 bases). The CDR3 length is 13 residues. Trimming took 8 bases from V and 7 from J, leaving 15 bases between them. Germline V gene lookup returns CDR1 SNHLY and CDR2 FYNNEI. CDR3 residues: CASGGGLGQPQHF. CDR3 DNA: TGTGCCAGCGGGGGGGGATTGGGGCAGCCCCAGCATTTT. The full variable domain, completed using reference TRBV2 and TRBJ1-5, is EPEVTQTPSHQVTQMGQEVILRCVPISNHLYFYWYRQILGQKVEFLVSFYNNEISEKSEIFDDQFSVERPDGSNFTLKIRSTKLEDSAMYFCASGGGLGQPQHFGDGTRLSIL.

This sequence joins TRBV5-1 and TRBJ1-4; no clear D. Trimming removed 4 bases at V and 7 bases at J, with 14 bases between. Germline-derived CDR1 and CDR2 are SGHRS and YFSETQ. The CDR3 sequence is 14 residues long. CDR3 sequence (DNA): TGCGCCAGCAGCCCAAACCGGGGAAGTGAAAAACTGTTTTTT. Translation gives CASSPNRGSEKLFF.

This clone has just one count. The rearrangement links TRBV9 to TRBJ2-6; D possibly corresponds to TRBD2 (5 bases). V dropped 5 bases and J dropped 4 bases, with 13 bases sitting between them. Germline V CDR1 and CDR2: SGDLS, YYNGEE. The CDR3 spans 15 residues. CDR3 coding DNA: TGTGCCAGCAGACTAGACACGGGAGGGGCCAACGTCCTGACTTTC. As protein: CASRLDTGGANVLTF.

This chain joins TRBV3-1 (or the pseudogene TRBV3-2) and TRBJ2-7, with 8 bases lining up with TRBD1. Germline loops: CDR1 LGHDT, CDR2 YNNKEL (reference sequence). V lost 6 bases, J lost 5 bases, and 6 bases stayed unmatched. The length of the CDR3 is 13 residues. The CDR3, as DNA: TGTGCCAGCAGGGAACAGGGGGGCAACGAGCAGTACTTC. It yields the protein CASREQGGNEQYF.

This chain links TRBV5-1 with TRBJ2-1; 13 bases map to TRBD2. The CDR3 totals 15 residues. The germline CDR1 and CDR2 sequences are SGHRS and YFSETQ. V lost 3 bases, J lost 4 bases, and 1 base stayed unmatched. DNA of the CDR3: TGCGCCAGCAGCTGGACTAGCGGGGGATACAATGAGCAGTTCTTC. This sequence encodes CASSWTSGGYNEQFF.

This chain joins TRBV2 and TRBJ2-3; D is perhaps TRBD1 (6 bases). CDR3 length: 14 residues. V dropped 9 bases and J dropped 0 bases, with 13 bases sitting between them. From germline, CDR1 is SNHLY and CDR2 FYNNEI. CDR3 DNA sequence: TGTGCCAGACCCAGGGGAATAAGCACAGATACGCAGTATTTT. This encodes CARPRGISTDTQYF.

V and J are TRBV3-1 (or the pseudogene TRBV3-2) and TRBJ1-1; D unresolved. The CDR3 has 13 amino acids. V lost 1 base to trimming and J lost 5 bases, with 8 bases between them. Germline V CDR1 and CDR2: LGHDT, YNNKEL (reference sequence). In DNA, the CDR3 is TGTGCCAGCAGCCAAGTTCGGGGTACTGAAGCTTTCTTT. It translates to CASSQVRGTEAFF.

DNA of the CDR3: TGTGCCAGCTCAGTAGGACAGGGGGCGGGCGAGCAGTACTTC. This sequence encodes CASSVGQGAGEQYF. The gene calls are TRBV18 and TRBJ2-7; 11 bases fit TRBD1. The trim removed 5 bases at V and 6 bases at J, leaving 6 bases unmatched. Looked up from germline, CDR1 is KGHSH and CDR2 is LQKENI. This CDR3 is built from 14 residues.

The chain employs TRBV18 and TRBJ1-2; the D is unclear. Germline values: CDR1 KGHSH, CDR2 LQKENI. This CDR3 contains 17 residues. Trimming removed 0 bases at V and 3 bases at J, with 17 bases between. CDR3 sequence (DNA): TGTGCCAGCTCACCACCGGTGGTACCCGGGAGGGACTATGGCTACACCTTC. Translated, it gives CASSPPVVPGRDYGYTF.

The chain couples TRBV18 to TRBJ1-6, with 8 bases that match TRBD1. Germline-derived CDR1 and CDR2 are KGHSH and LQKENI. V lost 1 base and J lost 7; bases outside the gene matches: 3. The CDR3 is made up of 15 amino acids. CDR3 nucleotides: TGTGCCAGCTCACCACGGGGACAGGAGAATTCACCCCTCCACTTT. This codes for CASSPRGQENSPLHF.